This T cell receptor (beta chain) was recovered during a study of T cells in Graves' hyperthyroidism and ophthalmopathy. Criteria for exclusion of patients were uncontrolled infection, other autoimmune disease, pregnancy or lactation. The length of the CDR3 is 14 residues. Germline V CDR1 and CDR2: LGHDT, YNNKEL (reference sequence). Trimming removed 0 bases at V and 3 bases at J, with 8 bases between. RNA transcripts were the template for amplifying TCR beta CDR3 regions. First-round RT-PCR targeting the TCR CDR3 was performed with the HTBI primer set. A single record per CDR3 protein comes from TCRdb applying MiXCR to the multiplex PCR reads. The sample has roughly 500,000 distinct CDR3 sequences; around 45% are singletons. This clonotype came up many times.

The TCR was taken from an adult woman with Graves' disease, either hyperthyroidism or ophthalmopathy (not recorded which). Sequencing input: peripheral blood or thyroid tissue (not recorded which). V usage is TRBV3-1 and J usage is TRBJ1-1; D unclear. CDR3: CASSQDHRYTEAFF. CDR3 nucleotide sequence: TGTGCCAGCAGCCAAGATCATCGATACACTGAAGCTTTCTTT.